This TCR beta chain was recovered during a study of Ad26.COV2.S vaccination and SARS-CoV-2 variants. This clone was seen a single time. Sample treatment: about 20 received Ad26.COV2.S at low or high dose, single or two shots; five or six received placebo; per-sample allocation not given. Sampling took place 63 days after the first vaccine or placebo injection. The CDR3 has 13 amino acids. Germline V lookup: CDR1 KGHSH, CDR2 LQKENI. Trimming took 0 bases from V and 7 from J, leaving 9 bases between them. Sequencing used immunoSEQ multiplex PCR; TCRdb keeps in-frame clones, though not all of them. The data show hundreds of thousands of clones, approximately 83% seen once.

This clonotype originated in a person aged 18-65 years who received the Ad26.COV2.S COVID-19 vaccine or a placebo. The material sequenced was peripheral blood, taken in a trial of Ad26.COV2.S vaccine versus placebo. The chain carries TRBV18 and TRBJ1-2; D unresolved. CDR3 region: CASSPPTGSGYTF. CDR3 bases: TGTGCCAGCTCACCACCCACGGGAAGTGGCTACACCTTC.